Given below is one T cell receptor beta chain in context. Only a few counts were recorded for this clone. The specificity of this receptor is unknown. Base qualities are not recorded, but no much larger clone differs from it by a single base. After DNA extraction (Qiagen), TCRbeta V-D-J rearrangements were amplified in a bias-controlled manner and then sequenced at high throughput (immunoSEQ; Adaptive Biotech). Per the authors' processing: The immunoSEQ Analyzer platform was used to analyze productive sequences at the sequence level. Clonality was computed as 1 minus Pielou's evenness, ranging from 0 (highly polyclonal) to 1 (monoclonal). Repertoire overlap between subsets was quantified with the Morisita index, from 0 (no similarity) to 1 (complete similarity). TCRdb holds this immuneACCESS table with in-frame rearrangements only. Some clones are missing; in checked studies, unresolved V genes explain under half, and the rest has no known cause. That table gives V, J and clone size, and the DNA gave D and trimming. Counted in this sample were about 2,200 clones; 65% to 80% of them appeared once. Of the sample, around 16% falls within the top ten clones.

This sample was included in a study of IL-17A CD8 T cells in psoriatic arthritis synovium. For the study in its entirety: The study was designed to define the phenotype, molecular profile and function of synovial IL-17A+CD8+ T cells in the pathogenesis of psoriatic arthritis. Points the paper makes about the study in general: TCR sequencing covered only three patients, which the authors acknowledged as a limited sample size. Some individual clones occupied over 5% of the repertoire, though most synovial CD8+ subsets remained polyclonal. Because no psoriatic arthritis synovial tissue samples were available, cells were taken from synovial fluid instead of synovial tissue. In a couple of patients, many Tc17 clones were shared with the synovial Tc1 population, giving Morisita overlap indices above 0.75.

The germline V gene encodes CDR1 SEHNR and CDR2 FQNEAQ (reference sequence). V is cut back by 6 bases and J by 3 bases, with 10 bases in the junction unmatched. Measured from the cysteine to the phenylalanine, the CDR3 is 15 residues long. Of all the DNA, just the CDR3 is kept, 45 bases in frame from base 1. Magnetically isolated CD3+ T cells were stimulated less than 1.8 hours with PMA and ionomycin, then labeled by IL-17A and IFNgamma cytokine secretion assays. Synovial fluid effusions were drawn from actively inflamed joints of patients with psoriatic arthritis. Memory CD8+ T cells in synovial fluid were sorted patient by patient into Tc17 (IL-17A+) cells, bulk memory cells and Tc1 (IL-17A-IFNgamma+) cells in order to compare their TCR repertoires. The Classification of Psoriatic Arthritis Study Group (CASPAR) criteria were met by the psoriatic arthritis patients. After counterstaining with viability dye plus anti-CD3, CD8, CD14 and CD4 antibodies, the cytokine-secreting cells were sorted on a BD FACSAria. A few patients with psoriatic arthritis provided sorted synovial fluid CD8+ T cell subsets that underwent TCRbeta sequencing. After isolation with Lymphoprep, synovial fluid mononuclear cells were cryopreserved in liquid nitrogen until use. The medium used for cryopreservation was made up of roughly 45% fetal calf serum and around 9.4% dimethyl sulfoxide.

The chain uses TRBV7-9 and TRBJ1-2; the junction holds 7 bases that match TRBD1. The sequenced sample was IFN-gamma+ CD8+ T cells from synovial fluid. The cell subset or site tag for this specimen amounts to: IL-17A-IFNgamma+ memory CD8+ (Tc1) cells. The clonotype was recovered from a human donor with psoriatic arthritis. The sequence in DNA is TGTGCCAGCAGGAACCGGGACAGCGACCACTATGGCTACACCTTC. This codes for CASRNRDSDHYGYTF. Here the CDR3 is joined to the reference TRBV7-9 and TRBJ1-2 genes, and the full variable domain is: DTGVSQNPRHKITKRGQNVTFRCDPISEHNRLYWYRQTLGQGPEFLTYFQNEAQLEKSRLLSDRFSAERPKGSFSTLEIQRTEQGDSAMYLCASRNRDSDHYGYTFGSGTRLTVV.